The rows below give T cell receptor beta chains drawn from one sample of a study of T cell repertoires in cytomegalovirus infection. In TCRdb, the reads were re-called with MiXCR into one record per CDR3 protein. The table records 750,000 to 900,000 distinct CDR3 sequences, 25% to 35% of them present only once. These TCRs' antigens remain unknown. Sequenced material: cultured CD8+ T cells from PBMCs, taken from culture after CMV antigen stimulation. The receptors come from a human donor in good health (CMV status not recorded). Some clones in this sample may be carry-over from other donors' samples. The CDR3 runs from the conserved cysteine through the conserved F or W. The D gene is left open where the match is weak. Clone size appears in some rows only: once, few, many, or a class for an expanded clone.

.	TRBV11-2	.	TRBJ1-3	TGTGCCAGCAGCTTAGATATCGGGGCTGGAAACACGATATATTTT	CASSLDIGAGNTIYF
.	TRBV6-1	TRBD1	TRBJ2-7	TGTGCCAGCACCAGGACAGGGGCCACCTACGAGCAGTACTTC	CASTRTGATYEQYF
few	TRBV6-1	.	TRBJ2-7	TGTGCCAGCAGGACGAGGTACGAGCAGTACTTC	CASRTRYEQYF
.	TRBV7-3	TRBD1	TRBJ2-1	TGTGCCAGCAGCTTAATTAGACAGGACAGGGGTCATGAGCAGTTCTTC	CASSLIRQDRGHEQFF
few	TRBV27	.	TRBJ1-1	TGTGCCAGCAGTTTAGTACAGGCACCGAACACTGAAGCTTTCTTT	CASSLVQAPNTEAFF
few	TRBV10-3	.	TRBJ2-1	TGTGCCATCGGGGGACCTGCCCATGGTGAGCAGTTCTTC	CAIGGPAHGEQFF
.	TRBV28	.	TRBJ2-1	TGTGCCACCCAGTTTATAGGAGGGAATGAGCAGTTCTTC	CATQFIGGNEQFF
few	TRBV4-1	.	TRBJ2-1	TGCGCCAGCAGCCAAGATCTATGGAAAGAGCAGTTCTTC	CASSQDLWKEQFF
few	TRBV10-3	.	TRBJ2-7	TGTGCCATCAGTGAGATGACAGGCATGGACGAGCAGTACTTC	CAISEMTGMDEQYF
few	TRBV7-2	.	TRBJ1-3	TGTGCCAGCAGCCCCCGACCGGACACCCCTGGAAACACCATATATTTT	CASSPRPDTPGNTIYF
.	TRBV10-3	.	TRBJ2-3	TGTGCCATCAGTGAGCCCGATAGTATTGGGTATTTT	CAISEPDSIGYF
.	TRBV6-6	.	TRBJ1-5	TGTGCCAGCTCTGGACGGGGAGGCGGTCAGCCCCAGCATTTT	CASSGRGGGQPQHF
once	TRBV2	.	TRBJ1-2	TGTGCCAGCAGTGGGGCTATTGGCTACACCTTC	CASSGAIGYTF
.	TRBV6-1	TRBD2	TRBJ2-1	TGTGCCAGCAGTAACCGGGACGGCGGGGGGGATGAGCAGTTCTTC	CASSNRDGGGDEQFF
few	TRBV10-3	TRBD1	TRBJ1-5	TGTGCCATCAGTGATCCCGTGGGACAGGGGATAGGTCAGCCCCAGCATTTT	CAISDPVGQGIGQPQHF
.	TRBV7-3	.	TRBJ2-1	TGTGCCAGCAGCTTAAAACCAGGGGGGTACAATGAGCAGTTCTTC	CASSLKPGGYNEQFF
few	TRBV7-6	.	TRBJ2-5	TGTGCCAGCAGCCCCGGTTGGGGGGTAGAGACCCAGTACTTC	CASSPGWGVETQYF
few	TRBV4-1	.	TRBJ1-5	TGCGCCAGCAGCCAAGATGACCTGAGGGATCAGCCCCAGCATTTT	CASSQDDLRDQPQHF
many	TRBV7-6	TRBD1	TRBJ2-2	TGTGCCAGCAGCCAATTTGCCGGACAGGGGTACGCCGGGGAGCTGTTTTTT	CASSQFAGQGYAGELFF
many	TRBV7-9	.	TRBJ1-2	TGTGCCAGCAGCTTAGCACAGCGGAACCCTGGCTACACCTTC	CASSLAQRNPGYTF
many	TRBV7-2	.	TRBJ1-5	TGTGCCAGCAGCTTAAATCGGCATCAGCCCCAGCATTTT	CASSLNRHQPQHF
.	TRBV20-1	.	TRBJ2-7	TGCAGTGCTAAGGGGGCTCGGGGGACCCCCTACGAGCAGTACTTC	CSAKGARGTPYEQYF
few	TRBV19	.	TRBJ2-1	TGTGCCAGTAGTATAGATCAGGTCCCCTCCTACAATGAGCAGTTCTTC	CASSIDQVPSYNEQFF
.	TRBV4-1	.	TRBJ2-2	TGCGCCAGCAGTCACGCCCTCTTGGGTAAATCGAACACCGGGGAGCTGTTTTTT	CASSHALLGKSNTGELFF